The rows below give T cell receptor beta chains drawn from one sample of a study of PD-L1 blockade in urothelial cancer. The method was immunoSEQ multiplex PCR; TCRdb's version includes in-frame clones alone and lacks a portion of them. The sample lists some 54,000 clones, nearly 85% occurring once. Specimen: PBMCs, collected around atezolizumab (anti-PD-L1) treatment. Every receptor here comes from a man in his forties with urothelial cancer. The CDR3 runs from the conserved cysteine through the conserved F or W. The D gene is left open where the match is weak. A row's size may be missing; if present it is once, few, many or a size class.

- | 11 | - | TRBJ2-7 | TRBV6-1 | CASGLGREQYF | TGTGCCAGCGGTCTAGGTCGAGAGCAGTACTTC
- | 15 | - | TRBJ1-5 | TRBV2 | CASSRDNPSNQPQHF | TGTGCCAGCAGTAGGGACAACCCAAGCAATCAGCCCCAGCATTTT
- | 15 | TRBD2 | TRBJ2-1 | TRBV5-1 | CASSELAGGDNEQFF | TGCGCCAGCAGCGAACTAGCGGGAGGGGACAATGAGCAGTTCTTC
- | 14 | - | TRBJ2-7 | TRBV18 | CASSPQRFSYEQYF | TGTGCCAGCTCACCACAGCGGTTTTCCTACGAGCAGTACTTC
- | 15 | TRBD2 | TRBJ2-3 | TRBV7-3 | CASSALAGSTDTQYF | TGTGCCAGCAGCGCCTTAGCGGGAAGCACAGATACGCAGTATTTT
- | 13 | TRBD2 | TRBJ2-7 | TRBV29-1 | CSVETYSGTGQYF | TGCAGCGTTGAAACTTATAGCGGGACTGGGCAGTACTTC
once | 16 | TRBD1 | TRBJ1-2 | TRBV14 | CASSQDGGTGRSGYTF | TGTGCCAGCAGCCAAGATGGCGGGACAGGGAGGTCGGGCTACACCTTC
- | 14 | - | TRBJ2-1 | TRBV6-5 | CASRRDFSYNEQFF | TGTGCCAGTCGACGGGACTTTTCCTACAATGAGCAGTTCTTC
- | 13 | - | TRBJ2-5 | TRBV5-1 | CASSLAGSETQYF | TGCGCCAGCAGCTTGGCAGGGTCGGAGACCCAGTACTTC
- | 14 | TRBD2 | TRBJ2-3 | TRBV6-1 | CASNAGGRPDTQYF | TGTGCCAGCAATGCGGGAGGGCGACCAGATACGCAGTATTTT
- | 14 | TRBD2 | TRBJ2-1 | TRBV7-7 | CASSLALADNEQFF | TGTGCTAGCAGCTTAGCGCTAGCGGACAATGAGCAGTTCTTC
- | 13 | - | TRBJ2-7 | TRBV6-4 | CASRTGTIYEQYF | TGTGCCAGCAGGACCGGGACAATTTACGAGCAGTACTTC
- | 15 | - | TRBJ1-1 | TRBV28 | CASSPWGGVNTEAFF | TGTGCCAGCAGCCCGTGGGGGGGGGTGAACACTGAAGCTTTCTTT
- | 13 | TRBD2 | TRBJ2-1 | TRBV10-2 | CASRERGFNEQFF | TGCGCCAGCAGGGAGCGGGGATTCAATGAGCAGTTCTTC
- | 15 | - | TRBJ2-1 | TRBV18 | CASSPYQRAYHEQFF | TGTGCCAGCTCACCATACCAGCGGGCGTACCATGAGCAGTTCTTC
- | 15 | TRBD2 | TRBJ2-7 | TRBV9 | CASSVARGSRNEQYF | TGTGCCAGCAGCGTAGCCCGCGGGAGTCGAAACGAGCAGTACTTC